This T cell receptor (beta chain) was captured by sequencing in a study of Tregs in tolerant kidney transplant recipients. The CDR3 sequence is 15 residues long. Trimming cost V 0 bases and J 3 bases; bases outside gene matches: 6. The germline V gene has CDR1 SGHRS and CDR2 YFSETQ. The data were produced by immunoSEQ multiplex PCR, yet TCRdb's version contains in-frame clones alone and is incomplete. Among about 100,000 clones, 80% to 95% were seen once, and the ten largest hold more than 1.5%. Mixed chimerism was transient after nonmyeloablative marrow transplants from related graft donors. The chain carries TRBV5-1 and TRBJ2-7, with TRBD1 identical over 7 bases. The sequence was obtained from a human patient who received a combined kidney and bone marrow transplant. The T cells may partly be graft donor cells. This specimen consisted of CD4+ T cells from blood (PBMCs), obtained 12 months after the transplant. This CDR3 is CASSLGQGPNYEQYF. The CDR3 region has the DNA TGCGCCAGCAGCTTGGGACAGGGACCCAACTACGAGCAGTACTTC.